Below, one TCR beta chain is given with its context. In this sample, this clone turned up once. Its antigen is still unknown. No much larger clonotype is one base removed from it; base qualities were not supplied. Library preparation used the immunoSEQ multiplex PCR assay. Imported from immuneACCESS, the table was reduced by TCRdb to in-frame sequences with V and J called. These copies leave out some clones; in studies compared against another copy, an unresolved V gene accounts for under half, and the cause of the remainder is not known. This sample has about 22,000 clones in its table, and 84% of those were observed once. The top ten hold 17% of the sample. The record originates from a study of PD-1 blockade in mismatch repair-deficient tumors (dated by TCRdb to about 2017). About the study as a whole: The trial enrolled fewer than 90 consecutive patients with 12 to 13 mismatch repair-deficient cancer types between September 2013 and 2016, all previously treated and progressing. Deep sequencing of TCR CDR3 regions was used to track tumor-associated T cell clones in peripheral blood of patients responding to PD-1 blockade. Study-level results and caveats: Clones residing in the tumor, which were often undetectable in blood before treatment, expanded quickly after pembrolizumab and then contracted, generally before radiologic responses.

For each enrolled patient, mismatch repair deficiency was established using either polymerase chain reaction or immunohistochemistry. TCR sequencing was carried out for three patients who responded to pembrolizumab therapy. The phase II trial prospectively evaluated PD-1 blockade with pembrolizumab in advanced mismatch repair-deficient cancers, independent of tissue of origin. Peripheral blood T cell samples were gathered serially, both before PD-1 blockade started and at multiple time points afterward. The timing of each blood sample was reported as weeks after the first dose of pembrolizumab. The germline V gene (reference sequence) gives CDR1 as SEHNR and CDR2 as FQNEAQ. V is cut back by 4 bases and J by 5 bases, with 7 bases in the junction unmatched. Including the terminal cysteine and phenylalanine, the CDR3 comprises 15 residues. Only the CDR3 DNA is retained, 45 bases long and in frame from the first base.

This chain joins TRBV7-9 to TRBJ1-2, and TRBD1 aligns with 10 junction nucleotides. The input for sequencing was peripheral blood, taken 2 weeks after starting pembrolizumab. The source is an adult with mismatch repair-deficient cancer. The CDR3 sequence is CASSSRRDRGYGYTF. In nucleotides, the sequence is TGTGCCAGCAGCTCACGCCGGGACAGGGGTTATGGCTACACCTTC.